The clone carrying this T cell receptor (beta chain) was picked up a small number of times. The antigen is undetermined. The PCR used 60 Vbeta and 13 Jbeta primers. The data were produced by immunoSEQ multiplex PCR, yet TCRdb's version contains in-frame clones alone and is incomplete. Of tens of thousands of clones listed, around 87% are singletons. This sample stems from a study of cytomegalovirus exposure and HLA in healthy donors. Overall study findings and caveats: Per published accounts, TCR beta sequences correctly predicted the HLA-A and HLA-B alleles of most subjects. Follow-up analysis later connected one missense variant in DCLRE1C with trimming of TCR beta V- and J-genes. Excluded were some V segments that proved indistinguishable, including TRBV6-2 and TRBV6-3.

From germline, CDR1 is SGHVS and CDR2 FQNEAQ. Losses at the gene ends were 1 base for V and 6 bases for J; bases not matched to a gene: 9. The CDR3 sequence is 16 residues long. This sequence joins TRBV7-8 and TRBJ2-1; 7 bases line up with TRBD2. Material: PBMCs. The clonotype comes from a young woman in good health and CMV-seropositive. The DNA of the CDR3 is TGTGCCAGCAGCTTAGGGGCGGGAGAGAAGGTCAATGAGCAGTTCTTC. Protein product: CASSLGAGEKVNEQFF.